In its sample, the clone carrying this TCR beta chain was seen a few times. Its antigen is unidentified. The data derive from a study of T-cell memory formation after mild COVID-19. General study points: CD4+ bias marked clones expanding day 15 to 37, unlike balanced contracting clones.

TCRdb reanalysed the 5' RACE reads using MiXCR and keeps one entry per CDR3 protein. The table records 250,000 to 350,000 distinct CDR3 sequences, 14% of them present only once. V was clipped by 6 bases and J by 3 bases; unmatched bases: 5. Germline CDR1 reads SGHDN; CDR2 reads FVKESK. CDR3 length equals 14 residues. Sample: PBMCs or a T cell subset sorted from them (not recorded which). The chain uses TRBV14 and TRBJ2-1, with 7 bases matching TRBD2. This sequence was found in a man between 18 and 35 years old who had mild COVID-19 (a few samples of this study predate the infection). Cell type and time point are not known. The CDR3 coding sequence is TGTGCCAGCAGGCTTGGGGGGGTCTACAATGAGCAGTTCTTC. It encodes CASRLGGVYNEQFF.